This T cell receptor (beta chain) derives from a study of shared clonotypes between healthy human individuals. From germline, CDR1 is SGHVS and CDR2 FNYEAQ. The CDR3 is 15 residues long. V lost 1 base, J lost 6 bases, and 6 bases stayed unmatched. Participating donors were healthy, HIV-negative adults free of recent acute infections or vaccinations. Only in-frame clones appear in the TCRdb table, and some are missing; sequencing was by immunoSEQ multiplex PCR. The sample lists 1.4 million or so clones, just under 99% seen once, with approximately 0.4% in the top ten. The gene calls are TRBV7-6 and TRBJ2-7, with 10 bases fitting TRBD1. Sequencing input: naive CD4+ T cells sorted from blood. Subset described: CD45RA+ positively selected. The clonotype comes from a man aged 30 to 39 in good health. CDR3 sequence: CASSLGQGAGGEQYF. The CDR3 DNA follows: TGTGCCAGCAGCTTAGGACAGGGGGCCGGTGGCGAGCAGTACTTC. Combining the CDR3 with reference TRBV7-6 and TRBJ2-7 gives the whole variable domain GAGVSQSPRYKVTKRGQDVALRCDPISGHVSLYWYRQALGQGPEFLTYFNYEAQQDKSGLPNDRFSAERPEGSISTLTIQRTEQRDSAMYRCASSLGQGAGGEQYFGPGTRLTVT.